A single sample is the source of the 14 T cell receptor beta chains below, sequenced in a study of cytomegalovirus exposure and HLA in healthy donors. Produced via immunoSEQ multiplex PCR; TCRdb's table is partial and in-frame only. The repertoire includes fewer than 150,000 clones, roughly 82% of them detected once, and roughly 5.3% sits in the top ten. The specimen sequenced was PBMCs. Receptors were obtained from a man aged 18 to 29 in good health and CMV-seronegative.

This chain links TRBV27 with TRBJ1-1, with unresolved D. The CDR3 loop spans 14 amino acids. CDR1 and CDR2 from the germline V gene are MNHEY and SMNVEV (reference sequence). V was cut by 2 bases and J by 6 bases, with 13 bases left in between. The CDR3 sequence: CASSLTRGRAEAFF. The CDR3 DNA sequence: TGTGCCAGCAGTTTAACCCGAGGGAGAGCTGAAGCTTTCTTT.

The chain couples TRBV11-1 to TRBJ1-2; no definite D call. This CDR3 region has 13 residues. Germline V gene sequence: CDR1 SGHAT, CDR2 FQDESV (reference sequence). V was trimmed by 4 bases and J by 2 bases, leaving 8 bases between them. The CDR3 DNA reads as TGTGCCAGCAGCTCCCCCGGGAACTATGGCTACACCTTC. This codes for CASSSPGNYGYTF.

The rearrangement joins TRBV29-1 to TRBJ1-1; 12 bases align to TRBD1. The CDR3 contains 15 residues. Losses at the gene ends were 0 bases for V and 2 bases for J; bases not matched to a gene: 1. Germline CDR1 is SQVTM and CDR2 is ANQGSEA. The CDR3 DNA reads TGCAGCGTTGAAGAGGGGACAGGGGGCAACACTGAAGCTTTCTTT. It translates to CSVEEGTGGNTEAFF.

The J gene is TRBJ2-5, the V gene TRBV12-5; TRBD1 agrees at 12 bases. V lost 1 base to trimming and J lost 5 bases; unmatched junction nucleotides: 8. Germline V gene sequence: CDR1 LGHNT, CDR2 FRNRAP. This CDR3 has 17 amino acids. Here the CDR3 reads CASGLGIRDRGRETQYF. The DNA of the CDR3 is TGTGCTAGTGGTTTGGGTATCCGGGACAGGGGGCGCGAGACCCAGTACTTC.

This clone occurred a few times. The CDR3 spells CASSRTTGSRAYEQYF. The CDR3 bases are TGTGCCAGCAGCCGCACTACGGGATCTAGGGCCTACGAGCAGTACTTC. The chain combines TRBV7-9 with TRBJ2-7; D perhaps matches TRBD2 (5 bases). Deletions cut 5 bases from V and 2 bases from J, with 19 bases between. The germline CDR1 and CDR2 sequences are SEHNR and FQNEAQ (reference sequence). The CDR3 contains 16 residues.

This clone was picked up one time. The V call is TRBV2, the J call TRBJ2-3; 8 nucleotides match TRBD2. The CDR3 consists of 16 residues. Germline CDR1 reads SNHLY; CDR2 reads FYNNEI. The junction had 5 bases not matched to a gene; V was cut back by 0 bases and J by 3 bases. This CDR3 is CASSEAWIAGTDTQYF. CDR3 sequence (DNA): TGTGCCAGCAGTGAAGCGTGGATAGCGGGGACAGATACGCAGTATTTT.

V is TRBV6-1 and J is TRBJ2-3; 10 bases line up with TRBD2. In germline, CDR1 is MNHNS, CDR2 SASEGT. The CDR3 has 16 amino acids. Trimming took 0 bases from V and 9 from J; bases not matched to a gene: 9. The CDR3 region is CASSEAASGGAGTQYF. The CDR3 DNA is TGTGCCAGCAGTGAAGCGGCCAGCGGGGGGGCAGGGACGCAGTATTTT.

The rearrangement uses TRBV27 and TRBJ2-5, with a possible D match to TRBD1 (6 bases). The CDR3 consists of 14 residues. CDR1 and CDR2 from the germline V gene are MNHEY and SMNVEV (reference sequence). The V end was cut by 6 bases, the J end by 9 bases, with 20 bases between. CDR3 sequence: CASRGAESKDPQYF. The CDR3 bases are TGTGCCAGCAGGGGGGCCGAATCGAAGGATCCCCAGTACTTC.

The V call is TRBV30, the J call TRBJ2-3, with a tentative D call TRBD2 (6 bases). This CDR3 is 16 amino acids long. Germline assignment: CDR1 GTSNPN and CDR2 SVGIG (reference sequence). V gave up 1 base and J gave up 2 bases, with 16 bases separating them. This chain's CDR3 is CAWSGGERVNTDTQYF. CDR3 bases: TGTGCCTGGAGTGGAGGGGAGCGGGTGAACACAGATACGCAGTATTTT.

This rearrangement joins TRBV27 to TRBJ2-7; perhaps TRBD2 as D (5 bases). CDR3 length: 18 amino acids. The V end lost 6 bases, the J end lost 6 bases, and 30 bases lay between the germline ends. CDR1 and CDR2 from the germline V gene are MNHEY and SMNVEV (reference sequence). The CDR3 bases are TGTGCCAGCAGCCCCACACTCAACGTACTAGGCCGCTTTTCCGAGCAGTACTTC. This codes for CASSPTLNVLGRFSEQYF.

This chain links TRBV27 with TRBJ1-6, with 10 bases that match TRBD1. Germline-derived CDR1 and CDR2 are MNHEY and SMNVEV (reference sequence). V lost 1 base, J lost 10 bases, and 7 bases stayed unmatched. The CDR3 length is 16 residues. CDR3 sequence reads: CASSLYLDRGGSPLHF. CDR3 in DNA: TGTGCCAGCAGTTTATATTTGGACAGGGGGGGCTCACCCCTCCACTTT.

This clone appeared once. V gene TRBV5-8 combines with J gene TRBJ2-2; tentatively, D is TRBD2 (5 bases). Germline loops: CDR1 SGHTS, CDR2 YDEGEE. V lost 4 bases, J lost 5 bases, and 18 bases lay in between. The CDR3 consists of 16 residues. The CDR3 DNA reads TGTGCCAGCAGCCGTACTGGAGGAGTCGGGACCGGGGAGCTGTTTTTT. Encoded protein: CASSRTGGVGTGELFF.

This chain connects TRBV25-1 to TRBJ1-2, with D maybe TRBD1 (5 bases). Germline CDR1 MGHDK, CDR2 SYGVNS. The V end lost 2 bases, the J end lost 8 bases, and 18 bases lay between the germline ends. The CDR3 length is 15 residues. The CDR3 spells CASSEVGLGYRGYTF. The CDR3 DNA follows: TGTGCCAGCAGTGAAGTGGGGCTAGGATATAGAGGCTACACCTTC.

The V gene is TRBV5-8, the J gene TRBJ1-3, with D unclear. The V end lost 4 bases, the J end lost 2 bases, and 13 bases lay between the germline ends. The CDR3 contains 15 residues. CDR1 and CDR2 from the germline V gene are SGHTS and YDEGEE. The CDR3 nucleotides are TGTGCCAGCAGCATCGTAGGGAGGGCTGGAAACACCATATATTTT. This gives the protein CASSIVGRAGNTIYF.